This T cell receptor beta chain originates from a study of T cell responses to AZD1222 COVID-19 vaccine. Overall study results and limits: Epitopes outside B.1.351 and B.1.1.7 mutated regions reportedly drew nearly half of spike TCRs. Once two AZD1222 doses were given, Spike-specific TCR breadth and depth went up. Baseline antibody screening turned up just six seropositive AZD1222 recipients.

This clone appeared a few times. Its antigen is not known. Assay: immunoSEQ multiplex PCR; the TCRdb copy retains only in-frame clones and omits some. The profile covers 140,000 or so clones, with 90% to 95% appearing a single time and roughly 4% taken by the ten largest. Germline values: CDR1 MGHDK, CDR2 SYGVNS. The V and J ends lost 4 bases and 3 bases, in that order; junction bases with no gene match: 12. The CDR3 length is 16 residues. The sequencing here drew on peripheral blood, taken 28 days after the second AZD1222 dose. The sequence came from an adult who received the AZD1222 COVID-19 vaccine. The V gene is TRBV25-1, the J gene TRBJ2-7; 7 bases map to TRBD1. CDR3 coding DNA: TGTGCCAGCAGTGCATCGAACCGGGACAGCCGCTACGAGCAGTACTTC. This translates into CASSASNRDSRYEQYF.